This entry lists 8 T cell receptor beta chains sequenced from one sample in a study of PD-1 blockade in classical Hodgkin lymphoma. Relapses following autologous stem cell transplantation were seen in all patients, with brentuximab vedotin exposure varying. The table came from immunoSEQ multiplex PCR; TCRdb's copy has only in-frame clones and leaves some out. The repertoire has approximately 51,000 clones, 73% of them found once; the top ten carry around 15%. This specimen consisted of peripheral blood mononuclear cells (PBMCs), obtained before the second cycle of nivolumab. Receptors were obtained from a human donor with classical Hodgkin lymphoma.

V gene TRBV19 combines with J gene TRBJ2-5; weak D call: TRBD1 (5 bases). V lost 5 bases, J lost 5 bases, and 18 bases lay in between. Germline V gene sequence: CDR1 LNHDA, CDR2 SQIVND (reference sequence). The CDR3 is 15 residues long. CDR3 nucleotides: TGTGCCAGTAGTGCCATCCGTTCAGGGATGGAGACCCAGTACTTC. As protein: CASSAIRSGMETQYF. Together with reference TRBV19 and TRBJ2-5, the CDR3 gives the full variable domain: DGGITQSPKYLFRKEGQNVTLSCEQNLNHDAMYWYRQDPGQGLRLIYYSQIVNDFQKGDIAEGYSVSREKKESFPLTVTSAQKNPTAFYLCASSAIRSGMETQYFGPGTRLLVL.

This clone was recorded only once. The chain joins TRBV27 to TRBJ1-2, with D perhaps matching TRBD1 (6 bases). Germline lookup yields CDR1 MNHEY and CDR2 SMNVEV (reference sequence). V lost 1 base and J 4 bases, leaving 16 bases between the germline ends. CDR3 length: 16 amino acids. This CDR3 is CASSLLTTGRIYGYTF. In DNA, the CDR3 is TGTGCCAGCAGTTTATTGACCACAGGGAGGATCTATGGCTACACCTTC.

This clone was detected a few times. The V and J genes are TRBV5-6 and TRBJ2-2, with 11 bases aligning to TRBD2. Germline V gene sequence: CDR1 SGHDT, CDR2 YYEEEE. The ends lost 4 bases at V and 5 bases at J; junction bases unmatched: 7. The CDR3 has 16 amino acids. This CDR3 reads CASSIIAGGPTGELFF. The CDR3 region has the DNA TGTGCCAGCAGCATTATAGCGGGAGGGCCGACCGGGGAGCTGTTTTTT. Filled out from reference TRBV5-6 and TRBJ2-2, the complete variable domain reads DAGVTQSPTHLIKTRGQQVTLRCSPKSGHDTVSWYQQALGQGPQFIFQYYEEEERQRGNFPDRFSGHQFPNYSSELNVNALLLGDSALYLCASSIIAGGPTGELFFGEGSRLTVL.

The chain couples TRBV9 to TRBJ1-1; D possibly corresponds to TRBD1 (5 bases). V lost 7 bases and J lost 5, with 9 bases in between. CDR1 is SGDLS, CDR2 YYNGEE, per germline. The CDR3 has 11 residues. The CDR3: CASGTSTEAFF. The CDR3 nucleotides read TGTGCCAGCGGGACTTCGACTGAAGCTTTCTTT.

This clone was seen only a few times. The V and J genes are TRBV7-9 and TRBJ1-1, with a weak D call TRBD1 (6 bases). The V gene lost 4 bases and the J gene lost 6 bases, with 12 bases spanning the gap. Germline CDR1 SEHNR, CDR2 FQNEAQ (reference sequence). The CDR3 is made up of 13 amino acids. The CDR3 loop reads CASSSRTDPEAFF. DNA of the CDR3: TGTGCCAGCAGCTCACGGACAGACCCTGAAGCTTTCTTT.

V and J are TRBV5-6 and TRBJ1-5; 8 bases are shared with TRBD1. The CDR3 extends over 15 amino acids. V lost 4 bases and J lost 5; bases outside the gene matches: 8. The germline V gene has CDR1 SGHDT and CDR2 YYEEEE. CDR3 protein: CASSVTGTGDQPQHF. CDR3 nucleotides: TGTGCCAGCAGCGTTACCGGGACAGGAGATCAGCCCCAGCATTTT.

This chain connects TRBV11-2 to TRBJ2-1, with D tentatively TRBD1 (6 bases). The V end was cut by 1 base, the J end by 5 bases, with 9 bases between. The CDR3 extends over 14 amino acids. CDR1 is SGHAT and CDR2 is FQNNGV in the germline V gene. The CDR3 spells CASSLGGQNNEQFF. DNA for the CDR3: TGTGCCAGCAGCTTAGGAGGACAGAACAATGAGCAGTTCTTC. The full variable domain, rest sourced from reference TRBV11-2 and TRBJ2-1, is EAGVAQSPRYKIIEKRQSVAFWCNPISGHATLYWYQQILGQGPKLLIQFQNNGVVDDSQLPKDRFSAERLKGVDSTLKIQPAKLEDSAVYLCASSLGGQNNEQFFGPGTRLTVL.

The chain is built from TRBV7-9 and TRBJ1-4, with TRBD1 matching over 9 bases. After removal of 5 bases from V and 3 bases from J, the junction contained 7 bases not matched to a gene. Germline CDR1 reads SEHNR; CDR2 reads FQNEAQ (reference sequence). The CDR3 is 16 amino acids. The CDR3 nucleotides read TGTGCCAGCAGCCGGGGACAGGGCGCCGCTAATGAAAAACTGTTTTTT. This gives the protein CASSRGQGAANEKLFF.